The sample holds a few counts of the clone carrying this T cell receptor (beta chain). Antigen: not known. The data belong to a study of T cells in Graves' hyperthyroidism and ophthalmopathy. General study findings and limits: In the analysis, a 13 V-J model separated ophthalmopathy from stable hyperthyroidism. In blood, most of the thyroid clonotypes expanded above 0.001 were also present. For ophthalmopathy, model prediction preceded onset by a median roughly 6.5 months.

Diagnostic decisions used clinical symptoms, serum thyroxine and TRAb, thyroid ultrasound and orbital computed tomography. Using RNA transcripts as the source, TCR beta CDR3 regions were amplified. RT-PCR in the first round (using the HTBI primer set) targeted the TCR CDR3. A single record per CDR3 protein comes from TCRdb applying MiXCR to the multiplex PCR reads. The table lists 600,000 to 900,000 distinct CDR3 sequences, roughly 17% of them singletons. Per the germline V gene, CDR1 is SGHNT and CDR2 is YENEEA. V lost 6 bases and J lost 6, with 20 bases in between. This CDR3 is 15 amino acids long. The rearrangement links TRBV11-3 to TRBJ1-1; the D gene is possibly TRBD1 (6 bases). Material for sequencing was blood. The sequence was obtained from a man aged 18 to 35 with Graves' hyperthyroidism. The CDR3 protein is CASSFGSDRRSEAFF. Here the CDR3 DNA reads TGTGCCAGCAGTTTTGGGTCGGACAGACGATCTGAAGCTTTCTTT.